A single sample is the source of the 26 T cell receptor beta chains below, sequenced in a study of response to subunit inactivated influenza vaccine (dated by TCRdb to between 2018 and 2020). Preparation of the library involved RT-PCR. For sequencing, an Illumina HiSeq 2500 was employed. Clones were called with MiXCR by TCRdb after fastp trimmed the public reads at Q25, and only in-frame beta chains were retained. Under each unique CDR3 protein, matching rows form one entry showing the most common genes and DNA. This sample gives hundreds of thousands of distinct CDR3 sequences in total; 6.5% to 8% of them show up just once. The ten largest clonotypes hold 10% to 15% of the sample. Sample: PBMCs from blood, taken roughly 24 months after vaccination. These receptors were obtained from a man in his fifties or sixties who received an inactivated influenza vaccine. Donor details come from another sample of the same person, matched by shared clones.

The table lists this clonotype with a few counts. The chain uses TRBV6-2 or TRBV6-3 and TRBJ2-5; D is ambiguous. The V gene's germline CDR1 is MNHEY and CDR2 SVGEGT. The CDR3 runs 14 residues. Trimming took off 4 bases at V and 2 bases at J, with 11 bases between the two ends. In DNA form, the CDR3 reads TGTGCCAGCAGTTGGAGTCAGACTCAAGAGACCCAGTACTTC. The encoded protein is CASSWSQTQETQYF.

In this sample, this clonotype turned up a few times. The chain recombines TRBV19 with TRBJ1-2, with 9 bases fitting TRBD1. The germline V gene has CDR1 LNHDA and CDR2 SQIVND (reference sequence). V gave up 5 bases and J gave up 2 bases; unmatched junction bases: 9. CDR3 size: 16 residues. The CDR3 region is CASSHQGTGKNYGYTF. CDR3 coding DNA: TGTGCCAGTAGTCATCAAGGGACAGGGAAAAACTATGGCTACACCTTC.

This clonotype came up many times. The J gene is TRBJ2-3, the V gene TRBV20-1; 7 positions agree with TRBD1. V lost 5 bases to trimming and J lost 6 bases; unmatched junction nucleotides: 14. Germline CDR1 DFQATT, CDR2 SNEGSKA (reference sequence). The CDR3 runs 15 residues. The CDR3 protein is CSAPSQEGQLDTQYF. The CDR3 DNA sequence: TGCAGTGCTCCCTCCCAAGAGGGACAGCTCGATACGCAGTATTTT.

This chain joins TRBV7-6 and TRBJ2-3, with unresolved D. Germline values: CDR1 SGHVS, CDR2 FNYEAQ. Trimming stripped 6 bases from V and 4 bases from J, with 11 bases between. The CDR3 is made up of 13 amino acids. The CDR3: CASSSMGADTQYF. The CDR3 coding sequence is TGTGCCAGCAGTTCAATGGGTGCAGATACGCAGTATTTT. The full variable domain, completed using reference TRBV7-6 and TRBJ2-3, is GAGVSQSPRYKVTKRGQDVALRCDPISGHVSLYWYRQALGQGPEFLTYFNYEAQQDKSGLPNDRFSAERPEGSISTLTIQRTEQRDSAMYRCASSSMGADTQYFGPGTRLTVL.

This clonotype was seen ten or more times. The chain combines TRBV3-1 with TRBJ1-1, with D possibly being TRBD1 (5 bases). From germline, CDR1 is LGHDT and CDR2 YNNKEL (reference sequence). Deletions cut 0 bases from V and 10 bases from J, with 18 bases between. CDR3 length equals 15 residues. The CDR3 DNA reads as TGTGCCAGCAGCCAAGAGCGCAGGGCGGGTTGGGGAGCTTTCTTT. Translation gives CASSQERRAGWGAFF.

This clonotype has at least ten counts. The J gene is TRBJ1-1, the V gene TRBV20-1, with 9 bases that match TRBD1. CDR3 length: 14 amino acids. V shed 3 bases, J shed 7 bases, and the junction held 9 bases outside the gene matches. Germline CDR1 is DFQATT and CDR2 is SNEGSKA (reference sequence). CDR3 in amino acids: CSASKIQGAGEAFF. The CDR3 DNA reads TGCAGTGCTAGCAAGATACAGGGGGCAGGTGAAGCTTTCTTT.

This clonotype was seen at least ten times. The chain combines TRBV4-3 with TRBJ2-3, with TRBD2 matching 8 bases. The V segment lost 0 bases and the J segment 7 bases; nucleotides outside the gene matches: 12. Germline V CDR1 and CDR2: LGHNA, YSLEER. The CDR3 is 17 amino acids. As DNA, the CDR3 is TGCGCCAGCAGCCAAGATGAAGCGGCGGGAGGCCTAAATACGCAGTATTTT. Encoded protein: CASSQDEAAGGLNTQYF.

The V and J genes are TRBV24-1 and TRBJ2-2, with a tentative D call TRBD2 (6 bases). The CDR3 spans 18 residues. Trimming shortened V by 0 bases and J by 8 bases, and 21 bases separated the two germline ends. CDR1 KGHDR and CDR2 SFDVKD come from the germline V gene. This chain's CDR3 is CATSDLASGSLTRGELFF. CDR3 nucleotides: TGTGCCACCAGTGATTTGGCTTCCGGGAGCTTGACAAGGGGGGAGCTGTTTTTT.

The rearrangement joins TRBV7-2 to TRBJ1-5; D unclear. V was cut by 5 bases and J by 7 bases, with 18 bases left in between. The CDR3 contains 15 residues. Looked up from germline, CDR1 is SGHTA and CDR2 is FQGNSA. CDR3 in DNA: TGTGCCAGCAGCCCACAGACGGGGTTACGGCAGCCCCAGCATTTT. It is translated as CASSPQTGLRQPQHF.

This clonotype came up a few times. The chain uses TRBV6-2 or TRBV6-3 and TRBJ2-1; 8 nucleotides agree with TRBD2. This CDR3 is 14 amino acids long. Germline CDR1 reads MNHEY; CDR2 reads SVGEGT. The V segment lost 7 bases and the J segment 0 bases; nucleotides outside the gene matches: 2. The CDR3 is CASTAGGSYNEQFF. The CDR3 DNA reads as TGTGCCAGCACTGCGGGGGGCTCCTACAATGAGCAGTTCTTC.

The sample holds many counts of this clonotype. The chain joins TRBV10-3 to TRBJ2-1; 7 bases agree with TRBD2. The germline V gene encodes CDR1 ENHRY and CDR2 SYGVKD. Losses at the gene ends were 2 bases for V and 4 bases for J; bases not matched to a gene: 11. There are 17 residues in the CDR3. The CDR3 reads CAISEPSGGLRYNEQFF. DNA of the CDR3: TGTGCCATCAGTGAGCCATCGGGGGGATTACGTTACAATGAGCAGTTCTTC.

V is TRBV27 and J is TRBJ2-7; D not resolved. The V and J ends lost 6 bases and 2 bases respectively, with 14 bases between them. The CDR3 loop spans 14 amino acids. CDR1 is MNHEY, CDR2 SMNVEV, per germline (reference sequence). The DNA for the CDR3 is TGTGCCAGCAGCCGATTTATTGGGGCCTACGAGCAGTACTTC. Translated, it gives CASSRFIGAYEQYF.

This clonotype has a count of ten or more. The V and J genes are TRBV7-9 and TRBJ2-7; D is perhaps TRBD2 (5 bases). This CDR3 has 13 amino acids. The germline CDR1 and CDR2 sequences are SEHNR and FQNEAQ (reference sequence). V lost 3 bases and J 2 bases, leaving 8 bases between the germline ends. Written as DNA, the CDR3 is TGTGCCAGCAGCTTCCCCGGGGCCTACGAGCAGTACTTC. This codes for CASSFPGAYEQYF.

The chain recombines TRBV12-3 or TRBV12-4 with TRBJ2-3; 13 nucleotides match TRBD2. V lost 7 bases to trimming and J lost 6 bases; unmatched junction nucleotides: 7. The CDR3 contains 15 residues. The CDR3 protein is CASNPGLAGVDTQYF. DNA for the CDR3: TGTGCCAGCAACCCCGGACTAGCGGGGGTGGATACGCAGTATTTT.

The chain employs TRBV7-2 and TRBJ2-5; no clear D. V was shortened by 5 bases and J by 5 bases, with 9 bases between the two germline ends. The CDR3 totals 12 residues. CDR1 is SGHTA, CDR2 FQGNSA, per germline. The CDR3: CASSLQFETQYF. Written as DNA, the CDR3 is TGTGCCAGCAGCCTCCAATTTGAGACCCAGTACTTC.

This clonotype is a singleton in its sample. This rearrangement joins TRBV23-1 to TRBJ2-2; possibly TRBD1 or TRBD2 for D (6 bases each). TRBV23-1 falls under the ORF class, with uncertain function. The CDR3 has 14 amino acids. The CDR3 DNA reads TGCGCTTATTCGGGGGCGCAAGGGGTCGGGGAGCTGTTTTTT. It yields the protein CAYSGAQGVGELFF.

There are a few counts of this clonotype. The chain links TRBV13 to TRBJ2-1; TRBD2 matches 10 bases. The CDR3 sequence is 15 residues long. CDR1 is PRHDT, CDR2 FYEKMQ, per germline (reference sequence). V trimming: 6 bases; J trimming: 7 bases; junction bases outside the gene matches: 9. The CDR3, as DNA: TGTGCCAGCAGATCGGAGCGGGGGGGCTGGAATGAGCAGTTCTTC. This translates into CASRSERGGWNEQFF.

CDR3 in amino acids: CASSLGLREDTQYF. The CDR3 DNA reads as TGTGCCAGCAGCTTAGGTCTCCGGGAGGATACGCAGTATTTT. This chain links TRBV7-9 with TRBJ2-3, with a weak D call TRBD2 (6 bases). Germline V gene sequence: CDR1 SEHNR, CDR2 FQNEAQ (reference sequence). V gave up 1 base and J gave up 6 bases, with 11 bases separating them. This CDR3 comprises 14 residues.

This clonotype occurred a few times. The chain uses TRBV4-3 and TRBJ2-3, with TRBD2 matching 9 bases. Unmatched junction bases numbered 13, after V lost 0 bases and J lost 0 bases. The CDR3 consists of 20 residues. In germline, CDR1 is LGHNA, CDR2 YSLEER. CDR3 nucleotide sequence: TGCGCCAGCAGCCAAGACAATCCGTATCGAAGCGGGGGGAGCACAGATACGCAGTATTTT. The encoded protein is CASSQDNPYRSGGSTDTQYF.

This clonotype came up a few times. The CDR3 spells CSALSGGSVNTEAFF. CDR3 DNA sequence: TGCAGCGCGCTCTCAGGGGGCTCGGTGAACACTGAAGCTTTCTTT. The chain has TRBV20-1 and TRBJ1-1; 8 bases fit TRBD1. CDR3 length: 15 residues. CDR1 is DFQATT and CDR2 is SNEGSKA in the germline V gene (reference sequence).

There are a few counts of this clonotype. The CDR3 reads CAISESSRDNSPLHF. The CDR3 bases are TGTGCCATCAGTGAGTCGAGCAGAGATAATTCACCCCTCCACTTT. The chain couples TRBV10-3 to TRBJ1-6; no definite D call. Looked up from germline, CDR1 is ENHRY and CDR2 is SYGVKD. Trimming removed 0 bases at V and 5 bases at J, with 8 bases between. The CDR3 consists of 15 residues.

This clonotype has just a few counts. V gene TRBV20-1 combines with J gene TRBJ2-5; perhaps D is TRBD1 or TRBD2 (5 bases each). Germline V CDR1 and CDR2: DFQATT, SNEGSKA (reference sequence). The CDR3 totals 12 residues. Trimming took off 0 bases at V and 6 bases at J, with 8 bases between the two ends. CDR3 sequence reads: CSARDKGQTQYF. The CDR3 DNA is TGCAGTGCTAGAGATAAGGGACAGACCCAGTACTTC.

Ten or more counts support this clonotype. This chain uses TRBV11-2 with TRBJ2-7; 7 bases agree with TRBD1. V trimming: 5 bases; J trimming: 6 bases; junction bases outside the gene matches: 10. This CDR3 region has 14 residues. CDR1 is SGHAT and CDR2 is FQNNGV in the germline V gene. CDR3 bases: TGTGCCAGCAGCCAGACAGGGCCCCGGGGCGAGCAGTACTTC. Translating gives CASSQTGPRGEQYF.

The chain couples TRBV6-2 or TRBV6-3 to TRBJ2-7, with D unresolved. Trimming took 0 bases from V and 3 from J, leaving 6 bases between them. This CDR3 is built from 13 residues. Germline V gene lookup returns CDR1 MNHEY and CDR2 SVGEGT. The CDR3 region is CASSYSRLYEQYF. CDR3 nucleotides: TGTGCCAGCAGTTACTCGCGGCTCTACGAGCAGTACTTC.

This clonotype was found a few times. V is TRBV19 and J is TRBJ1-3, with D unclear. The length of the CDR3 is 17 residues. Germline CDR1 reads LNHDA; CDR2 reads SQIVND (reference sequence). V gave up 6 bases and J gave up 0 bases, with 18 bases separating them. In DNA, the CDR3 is TGTGCCAGTAGCCCCGGAGGCAGCATTTACTCTGGAAACACCATATATTTT. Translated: CASSPGGSIYSGNTIYF.

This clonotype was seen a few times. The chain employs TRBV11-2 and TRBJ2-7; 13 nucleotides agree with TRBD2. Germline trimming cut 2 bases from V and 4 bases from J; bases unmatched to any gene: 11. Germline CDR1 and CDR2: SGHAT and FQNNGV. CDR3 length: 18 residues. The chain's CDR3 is CASSLQIGTSGTVYEQYF. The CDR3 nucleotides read TGTGCCAGCAGCTTACAGATCGGGACTAGCGGGACGGTATACGAGCAGTACTTC.